This paragraph reports one T cell receptor (beta chain). The data belong to a study of OX40 agonist ivuxolimab in advanced cancers. The repertoire was sequenced with immunoSEQ multiplex PCR; TCRdb's copy has only in-frame clones and lacks some. The sample lists about 77,000 clones; around 90% were seen once. Germline-derived CDR1 and CDR2 are MNHEY and SMNVEV (reference sequence). The J segment lost 6 bases and the V segment lost 0 bases, leaving 6 bases of the junction unmatched. This CDR3 region has 15 residues. The chain links TRBV27 to TRBJ2-7, with TRBD2 identical over 9 bases. The TCR originated in an adult with an advanced solid tumor such as melanoma, head and neck, liver or kidney cancer. Sequenced material: CD4+ or CD8+ T cells sorted from blood, taken in a trial of the OX40 agonist ivuxolimab. The CDR3 DNA reads as TGTGCCAGCAGTTTATCGATGAGACTAGCGGTCGAGCAGTACTTC. It translates to CASSLSMRLAVEQYF.